The clone carrying this T cell receptor (beta chain) was counted ten times or more. Its antigen is unknown. Per the original methods: It was from CDR3 differences across clinicopathological groups that a distant-metastasis classifier for papillary thyroid cancer was built. TCRdb reanalyzed the PCR reads via MiXCR. Here the V and J calls rest on TCRdb's processing, not on the authors' analysis. The sample carries over 25,000 clones, approximately 10% recorded once. Nobody among the patients had been given any treatment before thyroid surgery. These data come from a study of metastatic and nonmetastatic thyroid tumors. At the level of the study: A comparison of repertoires was made across blood and tumor or nodule tissue from malignant and benign thyroid patients. Overall study findings and caveats: TCR beta diversity was reportedly significantly higher in malignant thyroid tumors than benign nodules, in blood and tumor.

The V gene's germline CDR1 is MDHEN and CDR2 SYDVKM. Trimming pared 6 bases from V and 2 bases from J, leaving 14 bases between. The CDR3 loop spans 15 amino acids. The TCR sequence derives from a female donor with papillary thyroid cancer or a benign thyroid nodule (not recorded which). Some clones in this sample may be carry-over from other donors' samples. This sequence joins TRBV28 and TRBJ2-1, with D perhaps matching TRBD1 (6 bases). The specimen was blood. In DNA, the CDR3 is TGTGCCAGCAGAGGGACATCCGGCCCCTACAATGAGCAGTTCTTC. Its translation is CASRGTSGPYNEQFF.